The TCR beta chain under discussion was sequenced for a study of T cell repertoires and Cas9 in healthy adults. Study-level background: SpCas9-reactive CD4 and CD8 T cells were characterized for potency, cytotoxicity and lineage.

Profiled with immunoSEQ multiplex PCR; TCRdb holds only in-frame clones, not every one. Here the sample spans some 20,000 clones, around 90% being singletons. Concerning this clone: Its matching antigen is unknown. This sample includes further DNA sequences coding for the same CDR3.

The study's findings and limits: Reportedly, SpCas9-reactive effector T cell proliferation and function were mitigated by SpCas9-reactive Tregs in vitro.

What was sequenced was CD4+ effector T cells (CD127+, CD25-, CD137-, CD154-) from PBMCs; culture status not recorded. The source of this sequence is a human donor in good health.

The CDR3 DNA is TGTGCCTGGAGTGTTGGGGGGCGTGGCTACACCTTC. Encoded protein: CAWSVGGRGYTF. V gene TRBV30 combines with J gene TRBJ1-2; TRBD1 is a possible D gene (6 bases). Per the germline V gene, CDR1 is GTSNPN and CDR2 is SVGIG (reference sequence). The CDR3 has 12 residues. V was clipped by 0 bases and J by 7 bases, with 9 bases between them.